This T cell receptor beta chain was sequenced during a study of human versus mouse CDR3 diversity and MHC coevolution. Background on the study: Samples had between 0.6 x 10^7 and 1.6 x 10^7 valid reads.

The study, taken as a whole, reports: By iCHAO1, human TCR beta clonotypes numbered approximately 1.5 million, the most.

Clones were sequenced by immunoSEQ multiplex PCR, and TCRdb holds only the in-frame ones, with some missing. Of 80,000 or so clones in the sample, just over 90% were seen once. Concerning this clone itself: Its target is unknown.

This CDR3 spans 15 amino acids. V lost 2 bases and J lost 2, with 13 bases in between. CDR1 is SGHTA and CDR2 is FQGTGA in the germline V gene. This sequence was found in a person between 30 and 69 years old in good health. The V and J genes are TRBV7-3 and TRBJ2-7; maybe TRBD2 (7 bases). Material: naive CD4+ T cells from blood. The subset denotes: CD45RO-negative CD62L-positive naive CD4 T cells. The chain's CDR3 is CASSLLAGAAYEQYF. The DNA of the CDR3 is TGTGCCAGCAGCTTACTGGCGGGGGCCGCCTACGAGCAGTACTTC.